This T cell receptor beta chain was recorded in a study of T cells in tuberculosis (dated by TCRdb to between 2018 and 2020). As for the study more broadly: To characterize T cells specific for the mycobacterial lipid antigen glucose monomycolate (GMM), the study used CD1B tetramers together with high-throughput TCR immunosequencing. A South African clinical cohort compared IGRA-negative adolescents, IGRA-positive adolescents with latent tuberculosis and adults with active tuberculosis, 9 to 11 per group. PBMC from active tuberculosis patients were archived either before standard anti-tuberculosis treatment began or within 7 days of its start.

TCR libraries were generated with the immunoSEQ multiplex PCR assay, using TCR-beta and/or TCR-alpha/delta assays for each sample. The amplified TCR libraries were sequenced using the Illumina high-throughput platform. Per the authors' processing: Clustering and dimensionality reduction relied on pairwise TCRdist distances among GMM-specific receptors from T cells that were either sorted ex vivo or expanded in vitro. Each clinical repertoire received a mean NN-distance score, defined as the average TCRdist to the nearest 10% of tetramer-positive reference sequences. GEM TCR motif frequency was computed as the fraction of unique TCRs matching known GEM sequences by V/J usage and CDR3 length. Active tuberculosis was classified by linear discriminant analysis with leave-one-out cross-validation, implemented in scikit-learn. The table comes from immuneACCESS by way of TCRdb, which keeps in-frame sequences with V and J called. Part of the clones is missing from these tables; in studies checked, under half for an unresolved V gene and the rest for unknown reasons. That table furnishes V, J and clone size, whereas the DNA furnished D and trimming. This sample comprises under 45,000 clones, about 91% of them detected only once. The ten largest clones take up approximately 2.4% of the sample.

The junction shows trimming of 2 bases on V and 4 bases on J, plus 12 bases between the germline ends. The CDR3, cysteine through phenylalanine, is 15 amino acids long. Only the CDR3 part of the read is kept: 45 bases, read in frame from the first base. CDR1 and CDR2 (MNHNY, SVGAGI) derive from the germline V gene (reference sequence). About this clone itself: It lacks a known antigen. There are no base qualities to consult, and no much larger clone falls within one base.

Points the paper makes about the study in general: With the diverse GMM-specific repertoire as input, a classifier achieved approximately 90% accuracy (AUROC 0.9 to 0.95), whereas GEM motif frequencies as input gave approximately 70% accuracy. Clinical samples were selected based on the availability of cryopreserved specimens, with adults included as active tuberculosis cases and adolescents included as controls. The smaller NN-distances were partly driven by shorter CDR3-alpha lengths in active tuberculosis patients, and the difference for TCR-beta did not reach statistical significance. Compared with IGRA-negative controls, TCR-alpha repertoires from active tuberculosis had smaller mean NN-distances to GMM-specific TCRs, which suggests clonal expansion of these TCRs.

Per the publication, the time point label means: new active TB diagnosis, blood taken before or within 7 days of starting treatment. The patients with active tuberculosis were newly diagnosed, HIV-seronegative South African adults aged 18 years or older. Confirmation of active tuberculosis was obtained by positive sputum smear microscopy and/or positive M. tuberculosis culture. Immunosequencing was performed on unsorted cryopreserved PBMC and covered some 100,000 T cells per clinical donor on average. This receptor was identified in an adult with tuberculosis. The sample consisted of PBMCs, taken at tuberculosis diagnosis. The sequence joins TRBV6-6 to TRBJ2-1; D gene: possibly TRBD2, on 6 matching bases. The CDR3 sequence is CASSYPGTGYNEQFF. The nucleotide sequence reads as follows: TGTGCCAGCAGTTACCCCGGGACTGGATACAATGAGCAGTTCTTC.